Each of the 32 T cell receptor beta chains below was sequenced from the same sample in a study of T cell responses to AZD1222 COVID-19 vaccine. The data were produced by immunoSEQ multiplex PCR, yet TCRdb's version contains in-frame clones alone and is incomplete. The sample has some 94,000 clones, more than 90% seen once; the top ten hold roughly 13%. The sample consisted of peripheral blood, taken on day 0 of AZD1222 vaccination. Source of these receptors: an adult in good health.

The genes are TRBV29-1 and TRBJ2-1; D possibly corresponds to TRBD1 (5 bases). Germline V gives CDR1 SQVTM, CDR2 ANQGSEA. V was pared by 1 base and J by 7 bases, with 17 bases between. The CDR3 runs to 15 residues. Here the CDR3 reads CSVEGGHAMGNEQFF. In DNA, the CDR3 is TGCAGCGTTGAAGGTGGACACGCGATGGGGAATGAGCAGTTCTTC.

In this sample, this clone turned up once. The V and J genes are TRBV5-1 and TRBJ2-2; D call uncertain. The CDR3 has 14 residues. The germline V and J ends were trimmed by 4 bases and 0 bases, with 7 bases remaining between them. Looked up from germline, CDR1 is SGHRS and CDR2 is YFSETQ. CDR3 residues: CASSAQSNTGELFF. The CDR3 nucleotides are TGCGCCAGCAGCGCTCAGTCGAACACCGGGGAGCTGTTTTTT.

The V gene is TRBV27, the J gene TRBJ1-5; a possible D gene is TRBD1 (5 bases). Germline assignment: CDR1 MNHEY and CDR2 SMNVEV (reference sequence). V was clipped by 6 bases and J by 7 bases, with 16 bases between them. The CDR3 covers 14 residues. CDR3 DNA: TGTGCCAGCAGGGGGACCTCCGGAGGGCAGCCCCAGCATTTT. Translated: CASRGTSGGQPQHF.

The chain joins TRBV2 to TRBJ1-2; TRBD1 might be the D (5 bases). Germline assignment: CDR1 SNHLY and CDR2 FYNNEI. This CDR3 has 16 amino acids. With 6 bases removed from V and 2 bases from J, the gap between germline ends came to 19 bases. CDR3 amino acids: CASRGEINPGNYGYTF. In DNA form, the CDR3 reads TGTGCCAGCAGAGGGGAGATAAACCCGGGGAACTATGGCTACACCTTC. Full variable domain (missing parts from reference TRBV2 and TRBJ1-2): EPEVTQTPSHQVTQMGQEVILRCVPISNHLYFYWYRQILGQKVEFLVSFYNNEISEKSEIFDDQFSVERPDGSNFTLKIRSTKLEDSAMYFCASRGEINPGNYGYTFGSGTRLTVV.

This clone was detected only once. V and J are TRBV30 and TRBJ2-2; 9 nucleotides line up with TRBD2. In germline, CDR1 is GTSNPN, CDR2 SVGIG (reference sequence). There are 15 residues in the CDR3. J was trimmed by 2 bases and V by 5 bases; bases with no gene match: 6. DNA for the CDR3: TGTGCCTGGGAGGGGGGACTAGCTAACACCGGGGAGCTGTTTTTT. Translation: CAWEGGLANTGELFF.

This clone was detected only once. This chain connects TRBV28 to TRBJ2-7, with a tentative D call TRBD2 (6 bases). With 5 bases removed from V and 5 bases from J, the gap between germline ends came to 25 bases. Looked up from germline, CDR1 is MDHEN and CDR2 is SYDVKM. This CDR3 contains 17 residues. The CDR3, as DNA: TGTGCCAGCAGTCCCCCGCCTGGCCAGGGCGGGGAGGACGAGCAGTACTTC. Encoded protein: CASSPPPGQGGEDEQYF. The full variable domain, with the rest looked up from reference TRBV28 and TRBJ2-7, is DVKVTQSSRYLVKRTGEKVFLECVQDMDHENMFWYRQDPGLGLRLIYFSYDVKMKEKGDIPEGYSVSREKKERFSLILESASTNQTSMYLCASSPPPGQGGEDEQYFGPGTRLTVT.

This clone was recorded once. This rearrangement joins TRBV28 to TRBJ1-2, with 7 bases fitting TRBD1. Germline CDR1 reads MDHEN; CDR2 reads SYDVKM. The CDR3 sequence is 17 residues long. The junction had 16 bases not matched to a gene; V was cut back by 5 bases and J by 4 bases. The CDR3 DNA is TGTGCCAGCAGTCCTCCGGGACAGACCCGAGGCGGCTATGGCTACACCTTC. Its protein is CASSPPGQTRGGYGYTF.

J is TRBJ2-7 and V is TRBV6-1, with D perhaps TRBD2 (6 bases). The ends were cut back, 4 bases at V and 3 bases at J, with 28 bases in the middle. Looked up from germline, CDR1 is MNHNS and CDR2 is SASEGT. This CDR3 has 19 amino acids. The CDR3 spells CASSATTDGSWLLGYEQYF. CDR3 in DNA: TGTGCCAGCAGTGCGACGACAGACGGGAGTTGGCTATTGGGCTACGAGCAGTACTTC.

The J gene is TRBJ2-7, the V gene TRBV4-1; D is unresolved. The CDR3 is 14 amino acids. The V gene's germline CDR1 is MGHRA and CDR2 YSYEKL. V lost 4 bases to trimming and J lost 7 bases, with 17 bases between them. CDR3 bases: TGCGCCAGCAGCCTACGGATAACATCGGTAGAGCAGTACTTC. This sequence encodes CASSLRITSVEQYF.

CDR3 DNA: TGTGCCAGCAGCCCGTACCAGACAGGGACGAATCAGCCCCAGCATTTT. Translation gives CASSPYQTGTNQPQHF. The chain links TRBV7-8 to TRBJ1-5; 7 bases match TRBD1. Germline assignment: CDR1 SGHVS and CDR2 FQNEAQ. V was pared by 5 bases and J by 4 bases, with 11 bases of the junction left unmatched. This CDR3 contains 16 residues.

In this sample, this clone turned up once. The gene calls are TRBV10-3 and TRBJ2-1, with D perhaps given as TRBD1 or TRBD2 (5 bases each). Germline V lookup: CDR1 ENHRY, CDR2 SYGVKD. The CDR3 has 15 amino acids. V lost 3 bases, J lost 6 bases, and 15 bases lay in between. CDR3 in amino acids: CAISDTGTRANEQFF. The CDR3 DNA reads TGTGCCATCAGTGACACCGGGACGCGGGCCAATGAGCAGTTCTTC.

The V call is TRBV4-2, the J call TRBJ1-1; TRBD1 aligns across 9 bases. The germline V gene has CDR1 LGHNA and CDR2 YNFKEQ. The CDR3 runs 16 residues. V was clipped by 1 base and J by 4 bases; unmatched bases: 7. CDR3 sequence reads: CASSQGQGTGTTEAFF. CDR3 in DNA: TGTGCCAGCAGCCAAGGGCAAGGGACAGGGACCACTGAAGCTTTCTTT.

Written as DNA, the CDR3 is TGTGCCAGCAGTTACTTAGGAAGGGGGCGCATAACTGAAGCTTTCTTT. It is translated as CASSYLGRGRITEAFF. The chain carries TRBV6-5 and TRBJ1-1; 7 nucleotides match TRBD1. CDR1 is MNHEY, CDR2 SVGAGI, per germline. V lost 1 base and J lost 5; bases outside the gene matches: 10. The CDR3 loop spans 16 amino acids.

The genes are TRBV3-1 (or the pseudogene TRBV3-2) and TRBJ1-2; TRBD1 aligns across 10 bases. The CDR3 runs to 14 residues. With V trimmed by 5 bases and J by 1 base, 1 base remained unmatched. From germline, CDR1 is LGHDT and CDR2 YNNKEL (reference sequence). In nucleotides, the CDR3 is TGTGCCAGCAGCGGGACAGGGGATAACTATGGCTACACCTTC. Translating gives CASSGTGDNYGYTF.

This chain links TRBV9 with TRBJ2-1, with 7 positions matching TRBD2. Germline CDR1 SGDLS, CDR2 YYNGEE. The junction had 4 bases not matched to a gene; V was cut back by 1 base and J by 0 bases. CDR3 length: 16 amino acids. The CDR3 DNA reads as TGTGCCAGCAGCGTAAGCACGGGGGGCTCCTACAATGAGCAGTTCTTC. It is translated as CASSVSTGGSYNEQFF.

The chain links TRBV18 to TRBJ2-7; the match to TRBD2 covers 11 bases. CDR3 length: 16 amino acids. Germline V gene data show CDR1 as KGHSH and CDR2 as LQKENI. V was clipped by 5 bases and J by 2 bases; unmatched bases: 8. CDR3 sequence (DNA): TGTGCCAGCTCATCCCCCGGGACTAGCGGTACCTACGAGCAGTACTTC. This encodes CASSSPGTSGTYEQYF.

The chain uses TRBV7-9 and TRBJ2-7; D is unclear. The CDR3 covers 13 residues. V was cut by 2 bases and J by 6 bases, with 11 bases left in between. CDR1 is SEHNR, CDR2 FQNEAQ, per germline (reference sequence). The CDR3 sequence: CASSLFRSGEQYF. Written as DNA, the CDR3 is TGTGCCAGCAGCTTATTTCGGTCCGGCGAGCAGTACTTC.

This sequence joins TRBV18 and TRBJ1-1; unclear D gene. The germline V gene encodes CDR1 KGHSH and CDR2 LQKENI. CDR3 length: 13 residues. Trimming shortened V by 3 bases and J by 0 bases, and 5 bases separated the two germline ends. In DNA, the CDR3 is TGTGCCAGCTCACCCAACATGAACACTGAAGCTTTCTTT. Encoded protein: CASSPNMNTEAFF.

The CDR3 DNA sequence: TGCGCCAGCAGGTCCCCCGGGCCTCAGGGCACAGATACGCAGTATTTT. It codes for CASRSPGPQGTDTQYF. The rearrangement links TRBV5-1 to TRBJ2-3; D not resolved. The V and J ends lost 5 bases and 1 base respectively, with 17 bases between them. Germline V gene lookup returns CDR1 SGHRS and CDR2 YFSETQ. The length of the CDR3 is 16 residues.

The chain combines TRBV7-2 with TRBJ2-7; D ambiguous. V was pared by 5 bases and J by 4 bases, with 12 bases between. The CDR3 covers 13 residues. Per the germline V gene, CDR1 is SGHTA and CDR2 is FQGNSA. This chain's CDR3 is CASSESVPYEQYF. CDR3 in DNA: TGTGCCAGCAGCGAATCCGTCCCGTACGAGCAGTACTTC. Variable domain in full (rest from reference TRBV7-2 and TRBJ2-7): GAGVSQSPSNKVTEKGKDVELRCDPISGHTALYWYRQSLGQGLEFLIYFQGNSAPDKSGLPSDRFSAERTGGSVSTLTIQRTQQEDSAVYLCASSESVPYEQYFGPGTRLTVT.

V usage is TRBV6-5 and J usage is TRBJ1-6; possible D gene TRBD1, 6 bases. There are 16 residues in the CDR3. V lost 2 bases and J lost 6, with 14 bases in between. CDR1 is MNHEY, CDR2 SVGAGI, per germline. CDR3 nucleotides: TGTGCCAGCAGTTACCGGCAGGGGCGACGTAATTCACCCCTCCACTTT. It is translated as CASSYRQGRRNSPLHF.

V gene TRBV10-2 combines with J gene TRBJ2-7, with a tentative D call TRBD1 (6 bases). The CDR3 is made up of 16 amino acids. With 1 base removed from V and 6 bases from J, the gap between germline ends came to 19 bases. Looked up from germline, CDR1 is WSHSY and CDR2 is SAAADI. This CDR3 is CASSELGWTAGGEQYF. CDR3 nucleotide sequence: TGCGCCAGCAGTGAGTTGGGGTGGACAGCAGGCGGCGAGCAGTACTTC.

This sequence joins TRBV19 and TRBJ2-7; 8 positions match TRBD1. The V gene end was trimmed by 1 base and the J gene end by 6 bases; junction bases not matched to a gene: 11. The CDR3 contains 16 residues. CDR1 is LNHDA and CDR2 is SQIVND in the germline V gene (reference sequence). CDR3 region: CASSIAGGTGILEQYF. CDR3 DNA sequence: TGTGCCAGTAGTATAGCCGGCGGGACAGGAATCCTCGAGCAGTACTTC. Variable domain in full (rest from reference TRBV19 and TRBJ2-7): DGGITQSPKYLFRKEGQNVTLSCEQNLNHDAMYWYRQDPGQGLRLIYYSQIVNDFQKGDIAEGYSVSREKKESFPLTVTSAQKNPTAFYLCASSIAGGTGILEQYFGPGTRLTVT.

This clone was detected only once. V usage is TRBV4-1 and J usage is TRBJ1-1; 7 bases are shared with TRBD1. Germline CDR1 is MGHRA and CDR2 is YSYEKL. Trimming took 2 bases from V and 0 from J; bases not matched to a gene: 3. The CDR3 loop spans 15 amino acids. As DNA, the CDR3 is TGCGCCAGCAGCCAAACCACAGGGGTGAACACTGAAGCTTTCTTT. Amino acids: CASSQTTGVNTEAFF.

The chain links TRBV18 to TRBJ1-1; 7 nucleotides match TRBD1. Germline V lookup: CDR1 KGHSH, CDR2 LQKENI. Trimming removed 1 base from V and 0 bases from J; junction bases left unmatched: 2. CDR3 length equals 15 residues. The CDR3: CASSPLQGMNTEAFF. In nucleotides, the CDR3 is TGTGCCAGCTCACCACTACAGGGGATGAACACTGAAGCTTTCTTT.

This rearrangement joins TRBV6-5 to TRBJ2-1; 7 bases map to TRBD2. CDR1 and CDR2 from the germline V gene are MNHEY and SVGAGI. The V segment lost 6 bases and the J segment 2 bases; nucleotides outside the gene matches: 7. The CDR3 is made up of 15 amino acids. The DNA for the CDR3 is TGTGCCAGCAGGCCCAGGACTAGAACCTACAATGAGCAGTTCTTC. As protein: CASRPRTRTYNEQFF.

The J gene is TRBJ2-7, the V gene TRBV5-1; D uncertain. V was shortened by 4 bases and J by 6 bases, with 14 bases between the two germline ends. CDR3 length: 13 amino acids. CDR1 is SGHRS and CDR2 is YFSETQ in the germline V gene. This chain's CDR3 is CASSEAWVSEQYF. As DNA, the CDR3 is TGCGCCAGCAGCGAAGCCTGGGTTAGCGAGCAGTACTTC.

Written as DNA, the CDR3 is TGCAGTATAGGATCCTACAGGGATATATCCTACAATGAGCAGTTCTTC. It translates to CSIGSYRDISYNEQFF. This chain uses TRBV29-1 with TRBJ2-1; tentative D call: TRBD1 (6 bases). Germline lookup yields CDR1 SQVTM and CDR2 ANQGSEA. There are 16 residues in the CDR3.

The rearrangement joins TRBV28 to TRBJ1-1; 8 bases agree with TRBD1. Germline V gene data show CDR1 as MDHEN and CDR2 as SYDVKM. J lost 0 bases, V lost 6 bases, and 6 bases had no gene match. This CDR3 spans 15 amino acids. This CDR3 is CASSTGGQLNTEAFF. The CDR3, as DNA: TGTGCCAGCAGCACAGGGGGACAGCTGAACACTGAAGCTTTCTTT.

This clone qualifies as medium-sized. The same CDR3 also results from other DNA sequences found in this sample. The chain combines TRBV28 with TRBJ2-7; 8 bases fit TRBD1. The CDR3 extends over 13 amino acids. Trimming at V came to 7 bases and at J to 2 bases, leaving 4 bases not matched to a gene. Germline V gives CDR1 MDHEN, CDR2 SYDVKM. Written as DNA, the CDR3 is TGTGCCAGCAAGAGGACAGGGACCTACGAGCAGTACTTC. Protein sequence: CASKRTGTYEQYF.

A single count supports this clone. The rearrangement uses TRBV19 and TRBJ1-1, with TRBD1 matching over 8 bases. CDR3 length equals 18 residues. Germline CDR1 LNHDA, CDR2 SQIVND (reference sequence). Germline trimming cut 3 bases from V and 1 base from J; bases unmatched to any gene: 13. The CDR3 nucleotides are TGTGCCAGTAGTATTAGGGGTCAGGGGGCCGTGAAGAACACTGAAGCTTTCTTT. Translation gives CASSIRGQGAVKNTEAFF.

The V gene is TRBV5-1, the J gene TRBJ2-3; 10 bases match TRBD2. Trimming removed 4 bases from V and 6 bases from J; junction bases left unmatched: 5. Germline V gene sequence: CDR1 SGHRS, CDR2 YFSETQ. The CDR3 spans 14 residues. CDR3 protein: CASSPGTSVDTQYF. The CDR3 nucleotides are TGCGCCAGCAGCCCCGGGACTAGCGTGGATACGCAGTATTTT. The complete variable domain, with remaining parts taken from reference TRBV5-1 and TRBJ2-3, reads KAGVTQTPRYLIKTRGQQVTLSCSPISGHRSVSWYQQTPGQGLQFLFEYFSETQRNKGNFPGRFSGRQFSNSRSEMNVSTLELGDSALYLCASSPGTSVDTQYFGPGTRLTVL.